This T cell receptor beta chain stems from a study of blood T cell repertoires in COVID-19. At the level of the study: Samples of COVID-19 (acute and convalescent) were obtained from the United States, Italy and Spain. PBMCs, B-cell-depleted T cells, or T cells were the source of the cDNA or gDNA that made up the material.

The J segment lost 2 bases and the V segment lost 2 bases, leaving 2 bases of the junction unmatched. Germline CDR1 reads SGHDN; CDR2 reads FVKESK. The CDR3 spans 16 residues. Original analysis: For nucleated cells, counts were estimated from reference gene primer amplification. Libraries were prepared by immunoSEQ multiplex PCR; TCRdb keeps only in-frame clonotypes and omits some of them. V and J calls and clone size are those listed in that table; D and trimming were worked out from the DNA. This table has about 100,000 clones, about 86% appearing once. Material for sequencing was peripheral blood. The chain recombines TRBV14 with TRBJ2-1; 11 positions agree with TRBD2. The source of this sequence is a woman aged 60-75 years in a cohort sampled during active or convalescent COVID-19. This CDR3 is CASSQFSGRAYNEQFF. The CDR3 region has the DNA TGTGCCAGCAGCCAATTTAGCGGGAGGGCCTACAATGAGCAGTTCTTC.